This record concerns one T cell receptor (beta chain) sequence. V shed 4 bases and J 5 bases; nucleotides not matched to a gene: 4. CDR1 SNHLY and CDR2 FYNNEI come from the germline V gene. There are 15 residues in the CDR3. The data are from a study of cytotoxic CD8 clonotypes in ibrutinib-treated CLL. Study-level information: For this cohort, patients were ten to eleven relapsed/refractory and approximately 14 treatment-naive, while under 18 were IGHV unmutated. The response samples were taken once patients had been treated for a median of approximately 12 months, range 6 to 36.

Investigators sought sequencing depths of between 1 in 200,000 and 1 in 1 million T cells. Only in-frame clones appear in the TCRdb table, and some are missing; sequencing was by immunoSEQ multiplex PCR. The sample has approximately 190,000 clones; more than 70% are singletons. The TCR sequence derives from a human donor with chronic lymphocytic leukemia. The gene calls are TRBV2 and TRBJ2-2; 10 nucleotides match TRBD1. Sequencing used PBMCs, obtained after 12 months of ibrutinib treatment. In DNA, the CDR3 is TGTGCCAGCAGTGCGGGACAGGGGAGGACCGGGGAGCTGTTTTTT. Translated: CASSAGQGRTGELFF.